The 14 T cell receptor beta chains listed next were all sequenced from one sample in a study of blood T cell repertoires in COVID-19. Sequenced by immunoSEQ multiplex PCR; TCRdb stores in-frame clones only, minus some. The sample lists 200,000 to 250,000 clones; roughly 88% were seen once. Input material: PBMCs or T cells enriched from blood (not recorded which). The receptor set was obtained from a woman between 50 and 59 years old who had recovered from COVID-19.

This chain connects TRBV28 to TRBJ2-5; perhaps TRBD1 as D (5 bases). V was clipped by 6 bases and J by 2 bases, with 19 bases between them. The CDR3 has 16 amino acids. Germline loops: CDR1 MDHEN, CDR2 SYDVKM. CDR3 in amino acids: CASRTSSRTLQETQYF. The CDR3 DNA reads TGTGCCAGCAGAACTTCAAGTAGGACATTACAAGAGACCCAGTACTTC.

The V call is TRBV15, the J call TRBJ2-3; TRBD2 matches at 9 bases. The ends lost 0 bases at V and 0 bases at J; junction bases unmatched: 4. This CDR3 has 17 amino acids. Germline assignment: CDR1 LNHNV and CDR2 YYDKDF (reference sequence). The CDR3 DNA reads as TGTGCCACCAGCAGAGATCTAGCGGGAATGAGCACAGATACGCAGTATTTT. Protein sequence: CATSRDLAGMSTDTQYF.

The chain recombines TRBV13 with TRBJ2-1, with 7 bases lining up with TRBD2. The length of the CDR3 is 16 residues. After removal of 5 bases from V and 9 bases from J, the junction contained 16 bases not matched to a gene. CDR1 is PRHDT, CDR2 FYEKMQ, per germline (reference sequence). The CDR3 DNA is TGTGCCAGCAGCCCCAGGACGAGCGGGGTAAGGGTTGAGCAGTTCTTC. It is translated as CASSPRTSGVRVEQFF.

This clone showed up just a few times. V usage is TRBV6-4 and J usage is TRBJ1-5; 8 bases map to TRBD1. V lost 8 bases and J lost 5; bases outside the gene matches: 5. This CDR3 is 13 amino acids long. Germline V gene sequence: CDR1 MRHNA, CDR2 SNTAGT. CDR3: CASARGLDQPQHF. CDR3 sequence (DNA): TGTGCCAGCGCCAGGGGGCTAGATCAGCCCCAGCATTTT.

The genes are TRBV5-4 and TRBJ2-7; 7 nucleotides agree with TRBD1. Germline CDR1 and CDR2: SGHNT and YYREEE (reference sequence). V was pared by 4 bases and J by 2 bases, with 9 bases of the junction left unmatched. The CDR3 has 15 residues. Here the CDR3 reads CASSPTTGPPYEQYF. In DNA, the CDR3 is TGTGCCAGCAGCCCGACGACAGGGCCCCCCTACGAGCAGTACTTC. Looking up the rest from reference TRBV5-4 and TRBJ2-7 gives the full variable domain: ETGVTQSPTHLIKTRGQQVTLRCSSQSGHNTVSWYQQALGQGPQFIFQYYREEENGRGNFPPRFSGLQFPNYSSELNVNALELDDSALYLCASSPTTGPPYEQYFGPGTRLTVT.

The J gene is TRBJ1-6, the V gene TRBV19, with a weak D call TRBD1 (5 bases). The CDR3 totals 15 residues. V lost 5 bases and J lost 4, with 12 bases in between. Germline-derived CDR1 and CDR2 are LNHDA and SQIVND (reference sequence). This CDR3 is CASSQGGTYNSPLHF. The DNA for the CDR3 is TGTGCCAGTAGTCAAGGAGGGACTTATAATTCACCCCTCCACTTT.

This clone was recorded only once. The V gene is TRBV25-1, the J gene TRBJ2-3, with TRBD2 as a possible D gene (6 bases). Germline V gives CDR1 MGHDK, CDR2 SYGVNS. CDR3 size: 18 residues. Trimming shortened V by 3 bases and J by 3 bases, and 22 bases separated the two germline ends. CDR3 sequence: CASSETLGGFSPTDTQYF. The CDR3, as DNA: TGTGCCAGCAGTGAGACTTTGGGGGGATTCTCTCCGACAGATACGCAGTATTTT.

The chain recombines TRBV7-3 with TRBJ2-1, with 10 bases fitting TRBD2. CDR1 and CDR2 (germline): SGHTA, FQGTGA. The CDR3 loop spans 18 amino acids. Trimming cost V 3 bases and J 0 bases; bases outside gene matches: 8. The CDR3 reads CASSFPSSGGSSYNEQFF. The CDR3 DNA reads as TGTGCCAGCAGCTTCCCATCTAGCGGGGGTAGCTCCTACAATGAGCAGTTCTTC.

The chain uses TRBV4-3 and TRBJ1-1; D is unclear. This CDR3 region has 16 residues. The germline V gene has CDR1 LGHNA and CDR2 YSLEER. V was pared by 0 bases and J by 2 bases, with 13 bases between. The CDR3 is CASSQEGGGANTEAFF. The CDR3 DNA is TGCGCCAGCAGCCAAGAAGGCGGAGGAGCAAACACTGAAGCTTTCTTT.

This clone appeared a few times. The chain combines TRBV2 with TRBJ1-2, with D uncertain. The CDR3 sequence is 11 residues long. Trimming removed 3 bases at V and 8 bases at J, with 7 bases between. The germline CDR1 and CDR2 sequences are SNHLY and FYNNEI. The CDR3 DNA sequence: TGTGCCAGCAGTGAGGAGTCGGGCTACACCTTC. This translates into CASSEESGYTF.

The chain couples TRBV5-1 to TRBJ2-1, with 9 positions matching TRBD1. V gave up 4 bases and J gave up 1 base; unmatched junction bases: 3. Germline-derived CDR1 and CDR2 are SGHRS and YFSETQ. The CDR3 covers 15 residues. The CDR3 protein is CASSPQGASYNEQFF. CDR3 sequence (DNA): TGCGCCAGCAGCCCACAGGGGGCATCCTACAATGAGCAGTTCTTC.

This CDR3 is CASSSAGQGFYGYTF. For the CDR3, the DNA is TGTGCCAGCAGCTCCGCGGGACAGGGGTTCTATGGCTACACCTTC. The chain links TRBV5-4 to TRBJ1-2; 10 positions match TRBD1. Germline CDR1 SGHNT, CDR2 YYREEE (reference sequence). V lost 3 bases to trimming and J lost 4 bases; unmatched junction nucleotides: 6. This CDR3 comprises 15 residues. The variable domain in full, completed from reference TRBV5-4 and TRBJ1-2, reads ETGVTQSPTHLIKTRGQQVTLRCSSQSGHNTVSWYQQALGQGPQFIFQYYREEENGRGNFPPRFSGLQFPNYSSELNVNALELDDSALYLCASSSAGQGFYGYTFGSGTRLTVV.

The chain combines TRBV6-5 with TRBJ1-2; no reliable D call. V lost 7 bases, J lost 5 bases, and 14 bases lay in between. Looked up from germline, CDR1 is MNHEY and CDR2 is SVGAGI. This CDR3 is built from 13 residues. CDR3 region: CASTTGHRYGYTF. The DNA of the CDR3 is TGTGCCAGCACCACGGGTCATCGGTATGGCTACACCTTC.

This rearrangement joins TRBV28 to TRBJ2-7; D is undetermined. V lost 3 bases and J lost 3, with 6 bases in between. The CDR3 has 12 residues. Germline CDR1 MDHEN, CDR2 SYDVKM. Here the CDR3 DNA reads TGTGCCAGCAGTTTGAACAACTACGAGCAGTACTTC. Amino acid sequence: CASSLNNYEQYF.